The 21 T cell receptor beta chains in this list originate from one sample, sequenced in a study of human T cells and chemical hapten exposure. TCRdb re-called the RACE reads through MiXCR, storing one row per CDR3 protein. The sample lists about 120,000 distinct CDR3 sequences; around 11% were seen once. Specified time point: patch test 3, about 24 weeks after DPC sensitization. Noted treatment: therapeutic diphenylcyclopropenone sensitization with weekly scalp DPC. The material was whole blood, obtained in connection with sensitization to the hapten diphenylcyclopropenone (DPC). The receptor source for this set is a woman between 50 and 59 years old with alopecia areata. Some clones in this sample may be carry-over from other donors' samples.

This clonotype was observed many times. The chain joins TRBV29-1 to TRBJ1-2; D is uncertain. CDR1 is SQVTM, CDR2 ANQGSEA, per germline. This CDR3 is built from 13 residues. The ends were cut back, 2 bases at V and 3 bases at J, with 10 bases in the middle. CDR3 bases: TGCAGCGTTGAACCCCCGCGAGACTATGGCTACACCTTC. Its protein is CSVEPPRDYGYTF.

The chain carries TRBV12-3 or TRBV12-4 and TRBJ2-3, with 9 bases aligning to TRBD2. The CDR3 covers 16 residues. Trimming removed 5 bases from V and 4 bases from J; junction bases left unmatched: 10. DNA for the CDR3: TGTGCCAGCAGTCCCATAGCGGGAGAGTGGGCAGATACGCAGTATTTT. Its translation: CASSPIAGEWADTQYF.

This chain uses TRBV7-2 with TRBJ1-2, with D hard to call. V was clipped by 3 bases and J by 9 bases, with 14 bases between them. The CDR3 has 13 amino acids. Germline CDR1 reads SGHTA; CDR2 reads FQGNSA. CDR3 in amino acids: CASSFEPSASYTF. CDR3 in DNA: TGTGCCAGCAGCTTCGAACCCTCTGCAAGCTACACCTTC.

This clonotype showed up just a few times. This chain uses TRBV6-1 with TRBJ2-3, with unresolved D. There are 13 residues in the CDR3. V lost 4 bases, J lost 2 bases, and 7 bases lay in between. Germline V gene lookup returns CDR1 MNHNS and CDR2 SASEGT. The CDR3 DNA sequence: TGTGCCAGCAGTGTAGGCAACACAGATACGCAGTATTTT. The encoded protein is CASSVGNTDTQYF.

A remark on this clonotype: One end of the junction varies from germline; a read error may be responsible. The gene calls are TRBV12-3 or TRBV12-4 and TRBJ2-3, with 9 bases aligning to TRBD1. The length of the CDR3 is 15 residues. The CDR3 nucleotides are TGTGCCAGCAGTTTAGGGACAGGGGTGGTAGATACGCAGTGTTTT. Its protein is CASSLGTGVVDTQCF.

The genes are TRBV6-2 or TRBV6-3 and TRBJ2-2, with D possibly matching TRBD1 (5 bases). Germline V gene sequence: CDR1 MNHEY, CDR2 SVGEGT. V was cut by 1 base and J by 5 bases, with 8 bases left in between. The CDR3 consists of 14 residues. The CDR3 region has the DNA TGTGCCAGCAGTTACTTACCAGGGACCGGGGAGCTGTTTTTT. Its protein product is CASSYLPGTGELFF.

This clonotype showed up just a few times. The chain employs TRBV15 and TRBJ1-3; D is unresolved. The length of the CDR3 is 15 residues. Germline values: CDR1 LNHNV, CDR2 YYDKDF (reference sequence). V lost 0 bases and J lost 2, with 8 bases in between. The CDR3 region has the DNA TGTGCCACCAGCAGAGAACTTAAGACTGGAAACACCATATATTTT. This codes for CATSRELKTGNTIYF.

This chain connects TRBV12-3 or TRBV12-4 to TRBJ1-5; unclear D gene. Trimming cost V 5 bases and J 4 bases, with 6 bases left between them. The CDR3 runs to 12 residues. The CDR3 loop is CASSPNNQPQHF. For the CDR3, the DNA is TGTGCCAGCAGTCCTAATAATCAGCCCCAGCATTTT.

This clonotype was counted at least ten times. The gene calls are TRBV20-1 and TRBJ2-7; a weak D match, TRBD2 (6 bases). The CDR3 length is 14 residues. V was trimmed by 5 bases and J by 2 bases, leaving 16 bases between them. The germline gives CDR1 DFQATT, CDR2 SNEGSKA (reference sequence). CDR3 amino acids: CSAYYGGNPYEQYF. The CDR3 nucleotides are TGCAGTGCTTACTACGGGGGTAATCCCTACGAGCAGTACTTC.

The chain links TRBV6-5 to TRBJ2-2; a weak D match, TRBD2 (6 bases). The CDR3 loop spans 15 amino acids. Trimming cost V 6 bases and J 0 bases, with 11 bases left between them. Germline V gene lookup returns CDR1 MNHEY and CDR2 SVGAGI. This chain's CDR3 is CASRVGTPNTGELFF. CDR3 nucleotide sequence: TGTGCCAGCAGGGTCGGGACTCCGAACACCGGGGAGCTGTTTTTT.

This clonotype was recorded at least ten times. The chain couples TRBV3-1 to TRBJ2-1; weak D call: TRBD2 (7 bases). The CDR3 has 18 amino acids. V lost 0 bases, J lost 0 bases, and 15 bases lay in between. Germline assignment: CDR1 LGHDT and CDR2 YNNKEL (reference sequence). In nucleotides, the CDR3 is TGTGCCAGCAGCCAAGAGTCTAGCGGACAGAGCTCCTACAATGAGCAGTTCTTC. Protein: CASSQESSGQSSYNEQFF.

This clonotype turned up a few times. This sequence joins TRBV3-1 and TRBJ2-5; 8 positions agree with TRBD2. CDR3 length: 13 residues. Germline CDR1 LGHDT, CDR2 YNNKEL (reference sequence). J lost 9 bases, V lost 1 base, and 4 bases had no gene match. In nucleotides, the CDR3 is TGTGCCAGCAGCCAAGTCGGGGGGGGAGCCCAGTACTTC. It encodes CASSQVGGGAQYF.

The gene calls are TRBV11-1 and TRBJ1-4; D gene unclear. Per the germline V gene, CDR1 is SGHAT and CDR2 is FQDESV (reference sequence). This CDR3 has 13 amino acids. Trimming stripped 3 bases from V and 8 bases from J, with 10 bases between. CDR3 nucleotides: TGTGCCAGCAGCTTTGGACGGTCGGAAAAACTGTTTTTT. Protein sequence: CASSFGRSEKLFF.

This clonotype was counted many times. CDR3 in DNA: TGCAGTGCTAGAGCCCAGGCCTTGAACACTGAAGCTTTCTTT. It encodes CSARAQALNTEAFF. The chain carries TRBV20-1 and TRBJ1-1; no firm D call. The CDR3 runs 14 residues. The germline gives CDR1 DFQATT, CDR2 SNEGSKA (reference sequence). V was pared by 1 base and J by 0 bases, with 9 bases between.

This clonotype was counted only a few times. J is TRBJ1-1 and V is TRBV27, with a weak D call TRBD1 (5 bases). Germline assignment: CDR1 MNHEY and CDR2 SMNVEV (reference sequence). Trimming stripped 2 bases from V and 1 base from J, with 8 bases between. The CDR3 is 14 amino acids. CDR3 sequence: CASSLIDRNTEAFF. CDR3 DNA sequence: TGTGCCAGCAGTTTAATCGACAGGAACACTGAAGCTTTCTTT.

Here the CDR3 reads CASSRDRGREKLFF. The CDR3, as DNA: TGTGCCAGCAGTCGGGACAGGGGAAGGGAAAAACTGTTTTTT. The chain is built from TRBV2 and TRBJ1-4, with TRBD1 identical over 10 bases. The CDR3 is 14 amino acids. With 5 bases clipped from V and 8 bases from J, the junction kept 5 bases outside the gene matches. The germline gives CDR1 SNHLY, CDR2 FYNNEI.

This clonotype showed up many times. The chain has TRBV12-3 or TRBV12-4 and TRBJ2-7; 11 nucleotides match TRBD1. V was pared by 6 bases and J by 0 bases, with 13 bases of the junction left unmatched. CDR3 size: 18 residues. DNA of the CDR3: TGTGCCAGCAGGGGAGATGGGACAGGGGGTTTTAGCTCCTACGAGCAGTACTTC. As protein: CASRGDGTGGFSSYEQYF.

The rearrangement links TRBV4-2 to TRBJ2-3; tentative D call: TRBD2 (6 bases). The CDR3 runs to 16 residues. V was trimmed by 0 bases and J by 1 base, leaving 11 bases between them. Per the germline V gene, CDR1 is LGHNA and CDR2 is YNFKEQ. The CDR3 sequence: CASSQDWRGGTDTQYF. CDR3 in DNA: TGTGCCAGCAGCCAAGATTGGCGGGGAGGCACAGATACGCAGTATTTT.

This clonotype was picked up a small number of times. The chain uses TRBV5-1 and TRBJ1-1, with D perhaps matching TRBD1 (5 bases). Trimming took off 7 bases at V and 3 bases at J, with 13 bases between the two ends. The germline gives CDR1 SGHRS, CDR2 YFSETQ. The CDR3 is made up of 13 amino acids. CDR3 nucleotides: TGCGCCAGCTCCTGGCGGGGGGACACTGAAGCTTTCTTT. It translates to CASSWRGDTEAFF.

Of note for this clonotype: A much larger clone differs from this one at a single base, so this may be a read error. The rearrangement uses TRBV12-3 or TRBV12-4 and TRBJ2-7, with D tentatively TRBD1 (5 bases). CDR3 length: 16 amino acids. The CDR3 DNA reads TGTGCCAGCAGTTTAACAAGGGCAGGGAAAGAAAACGAGCAGCACTTC. As protein: CASSLTRAGKENEQHF.

This clonotype was counted ten times or more. The gene calls are TRBV20-1 and TRBJ2-7; D call uncertain. CDR3 length: 13 amino acids. Germline V lookup: CDR1 DFQATT, CDR2 SNEGSKA (reference sequence). Trimming shortened V by 3 bases and J by 2 bases, and 11 bases separated the two germline ends. CDR3 sequence: CSASGFTTYEQYF. CDR3 nucleotide sequence: TGCAGTGCTAGTGGGTTCACTACCTACGAGCAGTACTTC.